This T cell receptor (beta chain) was sequenced during a study of blood T cell repertoires in COVID-19. For the study at large: Some COVID-19 samples were acute and others convalescent; all came from the United States, Italy and Spain. Nucleic acid was either cDNA or gDNA, and it came from T cells, B-cell-depleted T cells, or PBMCs.

Germline loops: CDR1 SGHRS, CDR2 YFSETQ. After removal of 4 bases from V and 6 bases from J, the junction contained 10 bases not matched to a gene. CDR3 length equals 15 residues. Original analysis: Amplifying reference gene primers gave estimates of nucleated cell counts. Measured with immunoSEQ multiplex PCR; TCRdb has only the in-frame clones, and not every one. Clone size and the V and J calls come from that table; the DNA yielded D and trimming. The data hold 150,000 to 200,000 clones, with more than 80% observed a single time. This clone showed up just once. The TCR comes from a human donor in a cohort sampled during active COVID-19. Sequenced material: peripheral blood. The V call is TRBV5-1, the J call TRBJ2-7; 10 positions match TRBD1. The CDR3 loop is CASSPRQGAIFEQYF. The CDR3 region has the DNA TGCGCCAGCAGCCCCCGACAGGGGGCAATTTTCGAGCAGTACTTC. Drawing the rest from reference TRBV5-1 and TRBJ2-7, the complete variable domain is KAGVTQTPRYLIKTRGQQVTLSCSPISGHRSVSWYQQTPGQGLQFLFEYFSETQRNKGNFPGRFSGRQFSNSRSEMNVSTLELGDSALYLCASSPRQGAIFEQYFGPGTRLTVT.